The entry that follows covers one T cell receptor (beta chain) sequence. Its antigen is not identified. This sample stems from a study of cytomegalovirus exposure and HLA in healthy donors. General study points: CMV serostatus was the only immune exposure information that was available. Earlier results showed most TCR beta V segments being productive about 90% or about 30% of the time.

The CDR3 spans 15 residues. Trimming shortened V by 2 bases and J by 1 base, and 6 bases separated the two germline ends. CDR1 and CDR2 from the germline V gene are KGHSH and LQKENI. PCR amplification relied on 60 Vbeta primers (plus 13 Jbeta primers). Sequenced by immunoSEQ multiplex PCR; TCRdb stores in-frame clones only, minus some. This sample yields about 220,000 clones, of which approximately 83% are seen a single time; 0.71% belongs to the top ten. V usage is TRBV18 and J usage is TRBJ2-6; D gene uncertain. The TCR was taken from a boy aged 2 to 10 in good health and CMV-seronegative. The sequencing sample was made of PBMCs. CDR3 in amino acids: CASSPSVSGANVLTF. CDR3 DNA: TGTGCCAGCTCACCATCTGTTTCTGGGGCCAACGTCCTGACTTTC.